This TCR beta chain was sequenced in a study of OX40 agonist ivuxolimab in advanced cancers. Study summary: Ivuxolimab, an antibody that agonizes OX40 (CD134), was administered to the patients. Partial responses, seen in three patients, involved one hepatocellular carcinoma and two cutaneous melanomas. Study observations and caveats: By week 6 at 0.1 to 3.0 mg/kg, blood CD4+ and CD8+ T cells had expanded clonally.

The repertoire was sequenced with immunoSEQ multiplex PCR; TCRdb's copy has only in-frame clones and lacks some. In the table there are approximately 100,000 clones, 90% of which are singletons. Remarks on this clone: The target antigen is unknown.

J gave up 0 bases and V 6 bases, and 11 bases lay outside the gene matches. CDR3 size: 17 residues. Germline values: CDR1 SGHNT, CDR2 YENEEA. The sequence derives from an adult with an advanced solid tumor such as melanoma, head and neck, liver or kidney cancer. The chain uses TRBV11-3 and TRBJ2-1; TRBD2 matches at 7 bases. The sample here was CD4+ or CD8+ T cells sorted from blood, taken in a trial of the OX40 agonist ivuxolimab. CDR3 coding DNA: TGTGCCAGCAGTCAACGTTCAGGCGGGAGCTCCTACAATGAGCAGTTCTTC. It codes for CASSQRSGGSSYNEQFF.